This T cell receptor beta chain was recorded in a study of OX40 agonist ivuxolimab in advanced cancers. Context from the whole study: Ivuxolimab was an agonistic, fully human IgG2 monoclonal antibody directed against OX40 (CD134), a costimulatory receptor. Intravenous ivuxolimab was administered to patients every 2 weeks at six dose levels: 0.01, 0.1, 0.3, 1.5, 3 and 10 mg/kg. Among the approximately 50 dose-escalation patients, around 20 had hepatocellular carcinoma, about 15 melanoma, 9 renal cell carcinoma and 9 head and neck cancer. A male proportion of roughly 80% and a mean age of roughly 58 years, ranging from 23 to 79, were recorded for the dose-escalation cohort. Prior anti-PD-1, anti-PD-L1 or anti-CTLA-4 therapy was permitted, and checkpoint inhibitors had been received by roughly 42% of dose-escalation patients. Partial responses occurred in three dose-escalation patients, of whom one had hepatocellular carcinoma and two had cutaneous melanoma. The point of sequencing TCRbeta in the periphery was to test whether ivuxolimab changed TCR sequence diversity and drove clonal T-cell expansion. The paper covers the monotherapy dose-escalation part of the phase I ivuxolimab trial, which included N ≈ 50 patients. The paper as a whole reports these results and caveats: At doses of 0.1 to 3.0 mg/kg, clonal expansion of both CD4+ and CD8+ blood T cells was observed from baseline to week 6. After ivuxolimab, expanded clones were on average more numerous among CD8+ T cells than among CD4+ T cells. Low levels of normalized T-cell clonal expansion were also seen in some nonresponding patients. Partial responders in the 0.1-3.0 mg/kg groups had among the lowest normalized peripheral clonal expansion, especially among CD8+ T cells. Antigen specificity was not determined for the clonally expanded peripheral T cells.

To sequence the TCRbeta CDR3 region, genomic DNA was isolated from the sorted cells. The immunoSEQ Assay was used for sequencing of TCRbeta CDR3 regions. In TCRdb, the immuneACCESS table is reduced to in-frame sequences with V and J assigned. These tables do not hold every clone; where another copy was compared, an unresolved V gene accounts for under half, and the others remain unexplained. Counted in this sample were some 60,000 clones; approximately 91% of them appeared once. Around 2% of the sample is in the top ten clones. CDR3 length: 15 amino acids, cysteine to phenylalanine. CDR3 DNA is the only sequence kept; it has 45 bases, read in frame from the first base. The junction shows trimming of 2 bases on V and 0 bases on J, plus 8 bases between the germline ends. The germline V gene specifies MRHNA as CDR1 and SNTAGT as CDR2. Patients with a history of autoimmune disease or receiving systemic immunosuppression were excluded from the trial. In every dose cohort, peripheral blood was drawn for TCR sequencing at baseline, cycle 4 day 1, and cycle 7 day 1. Samples were obtained from an open-label, multicenter, first-in-human phase I dose-escalation trial of ivuxolimab. Adults with locally advanced or metastatic melanoma, renal cell carcinoma, hepatocellular carcinoma or head and neck squamous cell carcinoma were enrolled in the trial. Before TCR sequencing, CD4+ T cells and CD8+ T cells were sorted from peripheral blood as separate populations.

A word on this clone: This receptor's antigen is unknown. Per-nucleotide qualities are absent, and no much larger clonotype sits a single base away.

The chain couples TRBV6-4 to TRBJ2-1, with TRBD2 as a weak D call on 6 bases. This specimen was CD4+ or CD8+ T cells sorted from blood, taken in a trial of the OX40 agonist ivuxolimab. The TCR originated in an adult with an advanced solid tumor such as melanoma, head and neck, liver or kidney cancer. CDR3 sequence: CASSDGGTSYNEQFF. The nucleotide sequence is given as TGTGCCAGCAGTGACGGGGGGACCTCCTACAATGAGCAGTTCTTC.